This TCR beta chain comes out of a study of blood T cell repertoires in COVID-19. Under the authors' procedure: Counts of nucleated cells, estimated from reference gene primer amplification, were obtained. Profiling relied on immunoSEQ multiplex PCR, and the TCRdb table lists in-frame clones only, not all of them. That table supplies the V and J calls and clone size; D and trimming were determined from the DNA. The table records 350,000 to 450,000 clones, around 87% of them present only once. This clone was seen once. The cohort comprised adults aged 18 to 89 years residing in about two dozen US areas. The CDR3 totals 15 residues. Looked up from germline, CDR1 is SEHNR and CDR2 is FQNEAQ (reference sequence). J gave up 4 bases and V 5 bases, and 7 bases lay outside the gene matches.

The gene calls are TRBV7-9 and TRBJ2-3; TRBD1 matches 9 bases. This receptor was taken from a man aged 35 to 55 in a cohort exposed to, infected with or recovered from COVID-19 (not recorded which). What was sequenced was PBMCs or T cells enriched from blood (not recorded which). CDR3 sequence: CASSARDRDADTQYF. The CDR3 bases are TGTGCCAGCAGCGCCCGGGACAGGGATGCAGATACGCAGTATTTT.